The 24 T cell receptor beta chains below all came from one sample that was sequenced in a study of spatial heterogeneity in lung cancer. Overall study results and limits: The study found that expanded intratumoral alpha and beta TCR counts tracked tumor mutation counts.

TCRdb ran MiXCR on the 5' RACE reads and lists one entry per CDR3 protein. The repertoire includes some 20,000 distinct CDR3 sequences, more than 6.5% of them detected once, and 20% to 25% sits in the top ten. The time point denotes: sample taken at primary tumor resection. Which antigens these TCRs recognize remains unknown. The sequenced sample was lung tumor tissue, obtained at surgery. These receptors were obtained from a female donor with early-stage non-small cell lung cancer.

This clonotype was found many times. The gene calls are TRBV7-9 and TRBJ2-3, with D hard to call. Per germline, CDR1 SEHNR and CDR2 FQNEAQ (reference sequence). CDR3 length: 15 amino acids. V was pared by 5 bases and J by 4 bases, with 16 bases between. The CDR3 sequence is CASSETIQPPDTQYF. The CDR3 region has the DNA TGTGCCAGCAGCGAAACCATCCAACCCCCAGATACGCAGTATTTT.

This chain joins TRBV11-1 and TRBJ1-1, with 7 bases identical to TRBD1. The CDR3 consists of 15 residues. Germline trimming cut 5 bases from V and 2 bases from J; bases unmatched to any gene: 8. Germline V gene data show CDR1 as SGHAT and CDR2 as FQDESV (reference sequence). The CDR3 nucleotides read TGTGCCAGCAGCCCCCGGACAGGCTCCAACACTGAAGCTTTCTTT. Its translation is CASSPRTGSNTEAFF.

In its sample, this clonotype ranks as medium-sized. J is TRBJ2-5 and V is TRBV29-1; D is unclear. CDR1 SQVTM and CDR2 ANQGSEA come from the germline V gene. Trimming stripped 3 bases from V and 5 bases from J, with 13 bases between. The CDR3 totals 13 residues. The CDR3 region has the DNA TGCAGCGTTGAGGTCCTAGTGGGGGAGACCCAGTACTTC. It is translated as CSVEVLVGETQYF. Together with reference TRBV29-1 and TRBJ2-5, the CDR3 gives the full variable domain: SAVISQKPSRDICQRGTSLTIQCQVDSQVTMMFWYRQQPGQSLTLIATANQGSEATYESGFVIDKFPISRPNLTFSTLTVSNMSPEDSSIYLCSVEVLVGETQYFGPGTRLLVL.

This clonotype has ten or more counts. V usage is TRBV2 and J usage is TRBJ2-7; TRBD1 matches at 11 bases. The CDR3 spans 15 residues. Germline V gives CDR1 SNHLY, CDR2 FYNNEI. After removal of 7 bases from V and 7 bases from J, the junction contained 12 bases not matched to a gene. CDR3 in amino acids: CASIDTGTGGREQYF. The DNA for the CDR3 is TGTGCCAGCATAGATACCGGGACAGGGGGACGGGAGCAGTACTTC.

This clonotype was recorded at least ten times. The CDR3 region has the DNA TGTGCCAGTTACCCCATGGGCAGGGTCGGCGGGGAGCTGTTTTTT. Protein sequence: CASYPMGRVGGELFF. This rearrangement joins TRBV27 to TRBJ2-2, with TRBD1 as a possible D gene (5 bases). Germline values: CDR1 MNHEY, CDR2 SMNVEV (reference sequence). Deletions cut 9 bases from V and 7 bases from J, with 21 bases between. This CDR3 has 15 amino acids.

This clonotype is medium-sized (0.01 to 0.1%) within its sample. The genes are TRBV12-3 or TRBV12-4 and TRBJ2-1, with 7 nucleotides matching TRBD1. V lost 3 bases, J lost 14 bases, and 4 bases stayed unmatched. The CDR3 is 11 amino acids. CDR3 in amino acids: CASSFGQGEFF. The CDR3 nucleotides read TGTGCCAGCAGTTTTGGGCAGGGGGAGTTCTTC.

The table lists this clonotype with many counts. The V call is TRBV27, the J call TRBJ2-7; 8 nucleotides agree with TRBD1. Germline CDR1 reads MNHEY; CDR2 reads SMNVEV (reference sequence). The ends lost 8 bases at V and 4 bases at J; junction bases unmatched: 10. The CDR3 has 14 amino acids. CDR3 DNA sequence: TGTGCCAGCGGCCGAACAGGGGGAATATACGAGCAGTACTTC. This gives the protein CASGRTGGIYEQYF.

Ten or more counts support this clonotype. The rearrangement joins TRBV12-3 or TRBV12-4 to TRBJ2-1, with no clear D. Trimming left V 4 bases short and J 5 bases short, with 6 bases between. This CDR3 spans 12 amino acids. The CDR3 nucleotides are TGTGCCAGCAGTTATGGGAACAATGAGCAGTTCTTC. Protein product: CASSYGNNEQFF.

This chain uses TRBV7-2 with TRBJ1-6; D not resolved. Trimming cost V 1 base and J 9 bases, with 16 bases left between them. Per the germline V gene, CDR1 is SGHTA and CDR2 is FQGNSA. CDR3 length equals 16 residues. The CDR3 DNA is TGTGCCAGCAGCTTAGGAGGTTGGGAAGACACTTCACCCCTCCACTTT. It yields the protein CASSLGGWEDTSPLHF.

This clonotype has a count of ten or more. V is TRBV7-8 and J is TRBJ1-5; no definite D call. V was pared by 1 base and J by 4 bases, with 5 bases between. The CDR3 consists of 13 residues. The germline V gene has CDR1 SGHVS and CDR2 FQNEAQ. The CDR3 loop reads CASSLVGNQPQHF. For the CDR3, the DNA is TGTGCCAGCAGCTTAGTGGGAAATCAGCCCCAGCATTTT.

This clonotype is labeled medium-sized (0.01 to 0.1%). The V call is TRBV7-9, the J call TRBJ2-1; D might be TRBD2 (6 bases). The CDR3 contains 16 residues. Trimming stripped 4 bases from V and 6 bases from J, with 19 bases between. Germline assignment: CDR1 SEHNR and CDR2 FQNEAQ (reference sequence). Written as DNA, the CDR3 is TGTGCCAGCAGCTCCAGTCTGGGACTCCTCCCCAATGAGCAGTTCTTC. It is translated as CASSSSLGLLPNEQFF.

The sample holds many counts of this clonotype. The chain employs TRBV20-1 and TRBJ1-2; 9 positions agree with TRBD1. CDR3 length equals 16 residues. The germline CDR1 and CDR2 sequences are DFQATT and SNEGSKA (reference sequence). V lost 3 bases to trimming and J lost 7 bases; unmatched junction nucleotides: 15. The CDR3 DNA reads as TGCAGTGCTAGGCCCCGGGACAGGGCAATGAATGGTGGCTACACCTTC. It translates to CSARPRDRAMNGGYTF.

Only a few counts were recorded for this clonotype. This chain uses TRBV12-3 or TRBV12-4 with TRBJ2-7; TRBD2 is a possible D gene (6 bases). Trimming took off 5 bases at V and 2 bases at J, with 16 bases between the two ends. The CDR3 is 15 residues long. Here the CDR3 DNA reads TGTGCCAGCAGTGCGACTAGGTCGGTCCCCTACGAGCAGTACTTC. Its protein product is CASSATRSVPYEQYF.

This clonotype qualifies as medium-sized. CDR3 DNA sequence: TGTGCCAGCAGCATTGGACAGAACACTGAAGCTTTCTTT. Its translation is CASSIGQNTEAFF. This chain links TRBV28 with TRBJ1-1; possibly TRBD1 for D (5 bases). CDR3 length: 13 residues. Germline CDR1 reads MDHEN; CDR2 reads SYDVKM. V was shortened by 6 bases and J by 1 base, with 9 bases between the two germline ends.

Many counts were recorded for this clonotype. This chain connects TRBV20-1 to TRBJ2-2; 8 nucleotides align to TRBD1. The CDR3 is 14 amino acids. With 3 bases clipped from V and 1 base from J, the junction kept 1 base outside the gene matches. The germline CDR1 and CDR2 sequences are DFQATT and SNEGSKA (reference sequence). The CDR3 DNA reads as TGCAGTGCTAGGGACAGGGTGAACACCGGGGAGCTGTTTTTT. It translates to CSARDRVNTGELFF.

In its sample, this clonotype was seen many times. The DNA of the CDR3 is TGTGCCAGCAGTTTAGCCACCCGCTACGACACCACACTGAACACTGAAGCTTTCTTT. It is translated as CASSLATRYDTTLNTEAFF. The rearrangement uses TRBV12-3 or TRBV12-4 and TRBJ1-1; D remains ambiguous. V was clipped by 0 bases and J by 0 bases, with 20 bases between them. The CDR3 has 19 amino acids.

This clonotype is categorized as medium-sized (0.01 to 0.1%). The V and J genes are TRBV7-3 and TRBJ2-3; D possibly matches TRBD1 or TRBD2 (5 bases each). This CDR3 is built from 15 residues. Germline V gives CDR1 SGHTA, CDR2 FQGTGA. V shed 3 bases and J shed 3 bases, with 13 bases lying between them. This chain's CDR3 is CASSLGESLTDTQYF. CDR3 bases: TGTGCCAGCAGCTTGGGGGAGTCCCTAACAGATACGCAGTATTTT.

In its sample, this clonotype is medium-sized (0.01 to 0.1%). CDR3: CASSVGETAVKTQYF. Written as DNA, the CDR3 is TGTGCCAGCAGCGTAGGGGAAACAGCGGTGAAGACCCAGTACTTC. V is TRBV9 and J is TRBJ2-5; tentatively, D is TRBD2 (5 bases). The CDR3 length is 15 residues. From germline, CDR1 is SGDLS and CDR2 YYNGEE. V shed 0 bases and J shed 6 bases, with 15 bases lying between them. The full variable domain, completed using reference TRBV9 and TRBJ2-5, is DSGVTQTPKHLITATGQRVTLRCSPRSGDLSVYWYQQSLDQGLQFLIQYYNGEERAKGNILERFSAQQFPDLHSELNLSSLELGDSALYFCASSVGETAVKTQYFGPGTRLLVL.

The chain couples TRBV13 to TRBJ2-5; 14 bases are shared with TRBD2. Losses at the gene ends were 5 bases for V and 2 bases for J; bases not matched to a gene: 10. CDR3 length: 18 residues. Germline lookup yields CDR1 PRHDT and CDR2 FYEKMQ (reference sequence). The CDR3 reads CASSRGTSGGPVQETQYF. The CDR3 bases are TGTGCCAGCAGCCGCGGGACTAGCGGGGGACCGGTTCAAGAGACCCAGTACTTC. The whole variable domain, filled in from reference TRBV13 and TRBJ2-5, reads AAGVIQSPRHLIKEKRETATLKCYPIPRHDTVYWYQQGPGQDPQFLISFYEKMQSDKGSIPDRFSAQQFSDYHSELNMSSLELGDSALYFCASSRGTSGGPVQETQYFGPGTRLLVL.

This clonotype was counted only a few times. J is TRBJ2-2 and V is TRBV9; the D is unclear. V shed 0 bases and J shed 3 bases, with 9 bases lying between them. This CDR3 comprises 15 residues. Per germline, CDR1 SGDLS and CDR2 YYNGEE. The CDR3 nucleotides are TGTGCCAGCAGCGTAGGGCAGGTGGACACCGGGGAGCTGTTTTTT. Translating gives CASSVGQVDTGELFF.

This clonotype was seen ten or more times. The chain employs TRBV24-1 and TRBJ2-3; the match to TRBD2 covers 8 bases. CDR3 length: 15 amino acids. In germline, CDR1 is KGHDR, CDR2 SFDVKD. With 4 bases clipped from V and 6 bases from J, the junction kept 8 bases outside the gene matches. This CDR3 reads CATSEPGTSGDTQYF. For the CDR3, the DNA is TGTGCCACCAGTGAGCCCGGGACTAGTGGGGATACGCAGTATTTT.

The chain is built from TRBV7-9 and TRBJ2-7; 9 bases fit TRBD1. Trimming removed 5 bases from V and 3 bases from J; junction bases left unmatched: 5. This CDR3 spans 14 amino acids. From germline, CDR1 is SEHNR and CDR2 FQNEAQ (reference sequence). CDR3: CASSLGTGLYEQYF. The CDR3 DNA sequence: TGTGCCAGCAGCCTGGGGACAGGGCTCTACGAGCAGTACTTC.

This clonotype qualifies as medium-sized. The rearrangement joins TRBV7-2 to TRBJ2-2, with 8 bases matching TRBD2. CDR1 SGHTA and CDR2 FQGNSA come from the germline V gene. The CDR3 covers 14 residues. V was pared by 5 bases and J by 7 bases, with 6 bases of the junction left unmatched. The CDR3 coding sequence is TGTGCCAGCAGCCCGAGCGGGGGTCACGGGGAGCTGTTTTTT. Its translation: CASSPSGGHGELFF.

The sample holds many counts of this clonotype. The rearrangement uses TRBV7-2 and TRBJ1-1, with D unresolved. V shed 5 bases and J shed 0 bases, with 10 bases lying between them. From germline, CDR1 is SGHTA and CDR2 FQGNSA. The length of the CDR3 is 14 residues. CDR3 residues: CASSPSYLNTEAFF. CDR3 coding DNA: TGTGCCAGCAGCCCGTCTTATTTGAACACTGAAGCTTTCTTT.